Each of the 25 T cell receptor beta chains below was sequenced from the same sample in a study of CD8+CD57+ T cells in acquired aplastic anemia (dated 2018 in TCRdb). The sequencing machine was an Illumina HiSeq 2000. Profiling of TCR beta VDJ combinations and CDR3 sequences used genomic DNA as the template. TCRdb's own reprocessing of the public reads used fastp at Q25 and MiXCR and kept productive beta chains. One record per CDR3 amino acid sequence lists the most common genes and DNA. The sample table contains 250,000 to 350,000 distinct CDR3 sequences; only one count was recorded for roughly 53% of them. In total, the top ten clones hold roughly 1.2% of the sample. The patients picked for sequencing were ones in whom flow cytometry had shown an expansion of CD8+CD57+ cells. Sequencing input: sorted CD4+, CD8+, or CD8+CD57+ T cells (not recorded which) from PBMCs. The receptors originated from a human donor with aplastic anemia.

The chain has TRBV20-1 and TRBJ2-3, with D tentatively TRBD2 (5 bases). Trimming stripped 0 bases from V and 3 bases from J, with 10 bases between. Germline CDR1 reads DFQATT; CDR2 reads SNEGSKA (reference sequence). The CDR3 totals 14 residues. The CDR3 DNA sequence: TGCAGTGCTAGAGACCCATCGGGGACAGATACGCAGTATTTT. It encodes CSARDPSGTDTQYF.

This clonotype showed up just a few times. The gene calls are TRBV12-3 or TRBV12-4 and TRBJ2-5; unclear D gene. This CDR3 has 14 amino acids. Between the trimmed V and J ends, which lost 6 bases and 0 bases, there was a span of 11 bases. DNA of the CDR3: TGTGCCAGCAGCTCCTTCACGCACCAAGAGACCCAGTACTTC. This gives the protein CASSSFTHQETQYF.

This clonotype has just one count. V is TRBV20-1 and J is TRBJ2-7; D is uncertain. Germline CDR1 DFQATT, CDR2 SNEGSKA (reference sequence). The CDR3 sequence is 13 residues long. The V gene lost 6 bases and the J gene lost 5 bases, with 17 bases spanning the gap. CDR3 bases: TGCAGTGCCACCGTTTCTAGATTTGACGAGCAGTACTTC. It yields the protein CSATVSRFDEQYF.

The sample holds a few counts of this clonotype. This rearrangement joins TRBV11-3 to TRBJ1-6; 8 nucleotides line up with TRBD1. The junction had 10 bases not matched to a gene; V was cut back by 6 bases and J by 6 bases. The CDR3 length is 16 residues. The germline V gene has CDR1 SGHNT and CDR2 YENEEA. The CDR3 spells CASSESRQGSNSPLHF. The CDR3 DNA follows: TGTGCCAGCAGTGAATCCAGACAGGGGAGTAATTCACCCCTCCACTTT.

This clonotype was picked up many times. The V call is TRBV7-8, the J call TRBJ2-5; tentatively, D is TRBD1 or TRBD2 (5 bases each). The germline gives CDR1 SGHVS, CDR2 FQNEAQ. This CDR3 has 12 residues. With 10 bases removed from V and 5 bases from J, the gap between germline ends came to 14 bases. The CDR3 sequence: CATRRTSETQYF. In DNA form, the CDR3 reads TGTGCCACGAGGAGGACATCCGAGACCCAGTACTTC. The whole variable domain, remainder taken from reference TRBV7-8 and TRBJ2-5, is GAGVSQSPRYKVAKRGQDVALRCDPISGHVSLFWYQQALGQGPEFLTYFQNEAQLDKSGLPSDRFFAERPEGSVSTLKIQRTQQEDSAVYLCATRRTSETQYFGPGTRLLVL.

On this clonotype itself: It may be a read error: a sequence one base away is much more abundant. The CDR3 carries no conserved terminal phenylalanine or tryptophan, so it likely arises from a read error. The gene calls are TRBV6-5 and TRBJ2-2; TRBD2 aligns across 9 bases. V trimming: 6 bases; J trimming: 6 bases; junction bases outside the gene matches: 11. Germline loops: CDR1 MNHEY, CDR2 SVGAGI. The CDR3 runs to 16 residues. The CDR3 nucleotides are TGTGCCAGCAGGACCCTGGGACTAGCAGTGCCCGGGGAGCTGTTTTAT. It specifies CASRTLGLAVPGELFY.

The V call is TRBV6-1, the J call TRBJ1-1; D remains ambiguous. Per germline, CDR1 MNHNS and CDR2 SASEGT. The CDR3 runs to 12 residues. The V gene lost 6 bases and the J gene lost 8 bases, with 13 bases spanning the gap. The CDR3 DNA reads as TGTGCCAGCAGCGAGACCGGCATGGAAGCTTTCTTT. Its translation is CASSETGMEAFF.

The chain employs TRBV3-1 and TRBJ1-3; D gene unclear. Between the trimmed V and J ends, which lost 0 bases and 0 bases, there was a span of 12 bases. This CDR3 is built from 17 residues. Looked up from germline, CDR1 is LGHDT and CDR2 is YNNKEL (reference sequence). CDR3 sequence: CASSQDSRVASGNTIYF. CDR3 nucleotide sequence: TGTGCCAGCAGCCAAGATAGTCGAGTTGCCTCTGGAAACACCATATATTTT.

V and J are TRBV7-9 and TRBJ1-4; 7 bases agree with TRBD1. Germline V gene data show CDR1 as SEHNR and CDR2 as FQNEAQ (reference sequence). The V gene end was trimmed by 5 bases and the J gene end by 8 bases; junction bases not matched to a gene: 5. The CDR3 is 13 amino acids. CDR3 sequence: CASSREGQEKLFF. CDR3 bases: TGTGCCAGCAGCCGAGAGGGACAGGAAAAACTGTTTTTT.

The chain uses TRBV10-3 and TRBJ1-2; D remains ambiguous. The germline gives CDR1 ENHRY, CDR2 SYGVKD. The CDR3 has 13 amino acids. The V end lost 8 bases, the J end lost 8 bases, and 18 bases lay between the germline ends. DNA of the CDR3: TGTGCCATCTCGTGGGCAGGCCAAGGAGGCTACACCTTC. Translated: CAISWAGQGGYTF.

The rearrangement uses TRBV5-1 and TRBJ2-2; 7 positions agree with TRBD2. This CDR3 spans 15 amino acids. V shed 0 bases and J 10 bases; nucleotides not matched to a gene: 9. CDR1 and CDR2 from the germline V gene are SGHRS and YFSETQ. The CDR3 sequence is CASSLARLAAPELFF. The CDR3 DNA reads as TGCGCCAGCAGCTTGGCCAGGCTAGCGGCTCCGGAGCTGTTTTTT.

This clonotype was counted at least ten times. The chain links TRBV25-1 to TRBJ2-1, with TRBD2 identical over 9 bases. After removal of 3 bases from V and 10 bases from J, the junction contained 10 bases not matched to a gene. Germline CDR1 reads MGHDK; CDR2 reads SYGVNS. The CDR3 length is 15 residues. The CDR3 is CASSEISGRSKEQFF. CDR3 nucleotides: TGTGCCAGCAGTGAGATTAGCGGGAGAAGTAAGGAGCAGTTCTTC.

V and J are TRBV5-6 and TRBJ2-7; D is uncertain. Trimming left V 1 base short and J 1 base short, with 18 bases between. The CDR3 is 17 residues long. The germline gives CDR1 SGHDT, CDR2 YYEEEE. The CDR3: CASSLIYSPNQSYEQYF. CDR3 coding DNA: TGTGCCAGCAGCTTGATCTACAGTCCGAATCAATCCTACGAGCAGTACTTC.

V and J are TRBV24-1 and TRBJ2-7; TRBD1 might be the D (5 bases). The CDR3 loop spans 13 amino acids. CDR1 and CDR2 from the germline V gene are KGHDR and SFDVKD. The V end was cut by 4 bases, the J end by 3 bases, with 9 bases between. Here the CDR3 reads CATSDLDSYEQYF. CDR3 sequence (DNA): TGTGCCACCAGTGACCTCGACAGCTACGAGCAGTACTTC.

This clonotype occurred a few times. The gene calls are TRBV15 and TRBJ2-1; 9 bases are shared with TRBD1. J lost 1 base, V lost 5 bases, and 6 bases had no gene match. In germline, CDR1 is LNHNV, CDR2 YYDKDF (reference sequence). This CDR3 is built from 16 residues. CDR3: CATSAQGTGSYNEQFF. CDR3 DNA sequence: TGTGCCACCAGCGCCCAAGGGACAGGGTCCTACAATGAGCAGTTCTTC.

This clonotype was seen only a few times. The V and J genes are TRBV20-1 and TRBJ2-7, with D possibly being TRBD1 or TRBD2 (6 bases each). V lost 5 bases, J lost 2 bases, and 25 bases lay in between. Germline V CDR1 and CDR2: DFQATT, SNEGSKA (reference sequence). The CDR3 sequence is 17 residues long. The CDR3 protein is CSASETGASGSPYEQYF. The CDR3 DNA reads as TGCAGTGCTTCAGAGACGGGGGCGAGCGGTTCTCCCTACGAGCAGTACTTC.

The V gene is TRBV20-1, the J gene TRBJ2-7; tentative D call: TRBD2 (6 bases). Between the trimmed V and J ends, which lost 3 bases and 3 bases, there was a span of 9 bases. This CDR3 is built from 12 residues. The germline V gene has CDR1 DFQATT and CDR2 SNEGSKA (reference sequence). The CDR3 DNA reads TGCAGTGCTAGGGGGGACTTCTACGAGCAGTACTTC. This sequence encodes CSARGDFYEQYF.

The rearrangement uses TRBV10-1 and TRBJ1-5; D is unresolved. The V end lost 4 bases, the J end lost 0 bases, and 7 bases lay between the germline ends. There are 14 residues in the CDR3. The germline CDR1 and CDR2 sequences are WNHNN and SYGVQD (reference sequence). DNA of the CDR3: TGCGCCAGCAGTGTTACTAATAGCAATCAGCCCCAGCATTTT. This sequence encodes CASSVTNSNQPQHF.

This clonotype was recorded many times. The rearrangement uses TRBV7-3 and TRBJ1-6; 7 positions agree with TRBD1. The CDR3 is 14 residues long. CDR1 SGHTA and CDR2 FQGTGA come from the germline V gene. V trimming: 6 bases; J trimming: 10 bases; junction bases outside the gene matches: 9. CDR3 sequence reads: CASSNTGVGSPLHF. As DNA, the CDR3 is TGTGCCAGCAGTAATACAGGGGTAGGCTCACCCCTCCACTTT.

There are many counts of this clonotype. The chain is built from TRBV10-1 and TRBJ2-6, with 8 bases identical to TRBD1. CDR3 size: 18 residues. Germline V gene lookup returns CDR1 WNHNN and CDR2 SYGVQD (reference sequence). The J segment lost 2 bases and the V segment lost 4 bases, leaving 10 bases of the junction unmatched. CDR3 residues: CASSGSGGAFPGANVLTF. The CDR3 DNA reads as TGCGCCAGCAGTGGGTCAGGGGGCGCTTTCCCTGGGGCCAACGTCCTGACTTTC.

V and J are TRBV25-1 and TRBJ1-5; 9 bases line up with TRBD1. Germline values: CDR1 MGHDK, CDR2 SYGVNS. CDR3 length: 15 amino acids. J lost 0 bases, V lost 10 bases, and 7 bases had no gene match. CDR3 protein: CATMGQGDSNQPQHF. The DNA of the CDR3 is TGTGCCACCATGGGACAGGGCGATAGCAATCAGCCCCAGCATTTT.

The genes are TRBV29-1 and TRBJ1-2, with TRBD1 matching 9 bases. V shed 4 bases and J 5 bases; nucleotides not matched to a gene: 5. CDR3 size: 13 residues. CDR1 and CDR2 (germline): SQVTM, ANQGSEA. Here the CDR3 reads CSVVTGTGYGYTF. CDR3 nucleotides: TGCAGCGTTGTAACCGGGACAGGGTATGGCTACACCTTC.

The chain has TRBV24-1 and TRBJ2-2; a weak D match, TRBD1 (6 bases). Germline values: CDR1 KGHDR, CDR2 SFDVKD. V was clipped by 3 bases and J by 2 bases, with 12 bases between them. The CDR3 runs to 16 residues. The CDR3 bases are TGTGCCACCAGTGATGCCGGGACAATTAACACCGGGGAGCTGTTTTTT. It is translated as CATSDAGTINTGELFF.

There are many counts of this clonotype. This rearrangement joins TRBV6-6 to TRBJ2-1; 8 nucleotides align to TRBD2. The CDR3 extends over 12 amino acids. The germline V gene has CDR1 MNHNY and CDR2 SVGAGI (reference sequence). V lost 10 bases and J lost 8; bases outside the gene matches: 7. CDR3 DNA: TGTGCCACCTCGGGGGGGGGGGATGAGCAGTTCTTC. The encoded protein is CATSGGGDEQFF.

The chain couples TRBV9 to TRBJ2-1, with 8 bases matching TRBD2. This CDR3 has 17 residues. J lost 6 bases, V lost 4 bases, and 15 bases had no gene match. Germline values: CDR1 SGDLS, CDR2 YYNGEE. The CDR3 DNA reads TGTGCCAGCAGCCCCCATTCACTAGCGGCAGGCCTCAATGAGCAGTTCTTC. This codes for CASSPHSLAAGLNEQFF.